The rows below give T cell receptor beta chains drawn from one sample of a study of vaccination effects on CD4 cells after COVID-19. Generated by immunoSEQ multiplex PCR, the TCRdb table keeps only in-frame clones and is missing some. Of about 80,000 clones listed, roughly 80% were seen once; the top ten hold roughly 1.1%. Which antigens these TCRs recognize remains unknown. This specimen consisted of CD4+ T cells from PBMCs cultured with HCoV-OC43 spike peptides, obtained after COVID-19 vaccination. These receptors were collected from a human donor who received a COVID-19 vaccine. Each CDR3 is given with its conserved first and last residue. The D gene is left open where the match is weak. Size values are once, few and many counts, or a class for expanded clones, and some rows have none.

clone_size	j_call	v_call	d_call	cdr3_aa	cdr3_nt
NA	TRBJ1-2	TRBV18	TRBD1	CASSPGQGGNYGYTF	TGTGCCAGCTCCCCGGGACAGGGAGGTAACTATGGCTACACCTTC
once	TRBJ1-4	TRBV7-2	TRBD1	CASSSATGPNEKLFF	TGTGCCAGCAGCAGCGCGACAGGGCCGAATGAAAAACTGTTTTTT
NA	TRBJ1-4	TRBV2	NA	CASSGPPAGDEKLFF	TGTGCCAGCAGTGGACCCCCGGCAGGGGACGAAAAACTGTTTTTT
NA	TRBJ2-3	TRBV18	TRBD2	CASSPQLSGETDTQYF	TGTGCCAGCTCACCACAGTTAAGCGGGGAAACAGATACGCAGTATTTT
few	TRBJ1-4	TRBV6-2/TRBV6-3	NA	CASSYSGRRPGEKLFF	TGTGCCAGCAGTTACTCAGGTCGACGTCCAGGGGAAAAACTGTTTTTT
NA	TRBJ1-1	TRBV9	NA	CASSVVDSSGTEAFF	TGTGCCAGCAGCGTAGTGGACAGCTCGGGCACTGAAGCTTTCTTT
once	TRBJ1-2	TRBV29-1	NA	CSVGENYGYTF	TGCAGCGTTGGAGAAAACTATGGCTACACCTTC
NA	TRBJ2-1	TRBV7-3	NA	CASSLGNYNEQFF	TGTGCCAGCAGCTTAGGGAACTACAATGAGCAGTTCTTC
NA	TRBJ2-2	TRBV6-6	TRBD1	CASSRRQGANTGELFF	TGTGCCAGCAGTCGACGACAGGGGGCCAACACCGGGGAGCTGTTTTTT
NA	TRBJ2-3	TRBV24-1	TRBD2	CATGRLAGGPDTQYF	TGTGCCACCGGCAGACTAGCGGGGGGGCCAGATACGCAGTATTTT
few	TRBJ2-5	TRBV5-8	NA	CASSLGSETQYF	TGTGCCAGCAGCTTGGGGAGTGAGACCCAGTACTTC
NA	TRBJ1-2	TRBV12-3/TRBV12-4	NA	CASSLNGNYGYTF	TGTGCCAGCAGTTTAAACGGAAACTATGGCTACACCTTC
NA	TRBJ1-6	TRBV28	NA	CASSFLREPSYNSPLHF	TGTGCCAGCAGTTTTCTCCGGGAACCCTCCTATAATTCACCCCTCCACTTT
NA	TRBJ2-4	TRBV6-1	TRBD1	CASSEVGQGGLRGIQYF	TGTGCCAGCAGTGAGGTGGGACAGGGCGGGTTACGGGGCATTCAGTACTTC
NA	TRBJ1-2	TRBV27	NA	CASSLSHSNYGYTF	TGTGCCAGCAGTTTATCACACAGCAACTATGGCTACACCTTC
few	TRBJ1-1	TRBV5-5	NA	CASSLSGQNTEAFF	TGTGCCAGCAGCTTGTCAGGCCAGAACACTGAAGCTTTCTTT
NA	TRBJ2-5	TRBV19	NA	CASTLGETQYF	TGTGCCAGTACGTTAGGGGAGACCCAGTACTTC
NA	TRBJ2-3	TRBV24-1	TRBD1	CATSDQSGGMTDTQYF	TGTGCCACCAGTGATCAGTCAGGGGGCATGACAGATACGCAGTATTTT
NA	TRBJ2-2	TRBV5-1	TRBD1	CASSLGTGYTGELFF	TGCGCCAGCAGCTTAGGGACAGGATACACCGGGGAGCTGTTTTTT
NA	TRBJ1-2	TRBV18	NA	CATTGALGYGYTF	TGTGCCACCACAGGCGCTCTCGGCTATGGCTACACCTTC
NA	TRBJ1-1	TRBV18	NA	CASSPDPMGTEAFF	TGTGCCAGCTCACCAGATCCGATGGGCACTGAAGCTTTCTTT
NA	TRBJ1-3	TRBV5-1	NA	CASSLRSRNSGNTIYF	TGCGCCAGCAGCTTGAGGAGTAGAAACTCTGGAAACACCATATATTTT
NA	TRBJ2-5	TRBV5-5	NA	CASSLYVQGSRETQYF	TGTGCCAGCAGCTTGTACGTCCAGGGGAGCCGTGAGACCCAGTACTTC